This T cell receptor beta chain appears in the sequencing data of a study of blood T cell repertoires in COVID-19. Assay used: immunoSEQ multiplex PCR; TCRdb lists only in-frame clones, some missing. The table shows around 260,000 clones, with roughly 85% occurring only once. This clone was picked up a small number of times. The V gene's germline CDR1 is SGHTA and CDR2 FQGNSA. The CDR3 totals 13 residues. V was cut by 1 base and J by 3 bases, with 7 bases left in between. The sample taken for sequencing was peripheral blood. The receptor was derived from a woman in her thirties with active or convalescent COVID-19. V is TRBV7-2 and J is TRBJ2-7, with D uncertain. For the CDR3, the DNA is TGTGCCAGCAGCTTAGACATGAACTACGAGCAGTACTTC. Translated, it gives CASSLDMNYEQYF. The full variable domain, completed using reference TRBV7-2 and TRBJ2-7, is GAGVSQSPSNKVTEKGKDVELRCDPISGHTALYWYRQSLGQGLEFLIYFQGNSAPDKSGLPSDRFSAERTGGSVSTLTIQRTQQEDSAVYLCASSLDMNYEQYFGPGTRLTVT.